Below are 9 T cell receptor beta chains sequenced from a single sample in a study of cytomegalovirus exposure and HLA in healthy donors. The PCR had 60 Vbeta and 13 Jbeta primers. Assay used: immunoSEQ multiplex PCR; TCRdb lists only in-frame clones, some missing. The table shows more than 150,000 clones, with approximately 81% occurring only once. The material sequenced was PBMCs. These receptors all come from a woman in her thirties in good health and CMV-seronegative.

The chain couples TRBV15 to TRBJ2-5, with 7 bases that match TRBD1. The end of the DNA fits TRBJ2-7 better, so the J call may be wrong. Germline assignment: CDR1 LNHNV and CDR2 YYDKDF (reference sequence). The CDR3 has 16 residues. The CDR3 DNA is TGTGCCACCAGCCTAATCCTCGTACAGGGGTACTACGAGCAGTACTTC. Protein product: CATSLILVQGYYEQYF.

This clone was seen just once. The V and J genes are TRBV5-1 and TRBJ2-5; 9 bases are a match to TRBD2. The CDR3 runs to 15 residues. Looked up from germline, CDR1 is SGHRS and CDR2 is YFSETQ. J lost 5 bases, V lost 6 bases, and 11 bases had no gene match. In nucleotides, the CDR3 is TGCGCCAGCAAGACTGGCGGGGGGGAATTGGAGACCCAGTACTTC. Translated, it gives CASKTGGGELETQYF.

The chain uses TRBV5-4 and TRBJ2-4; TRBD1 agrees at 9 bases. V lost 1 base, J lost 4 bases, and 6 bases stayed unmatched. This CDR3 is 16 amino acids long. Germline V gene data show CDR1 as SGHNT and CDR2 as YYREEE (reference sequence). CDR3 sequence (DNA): TGTGCCAGCAGCTTGCCTCCTGGGACAGGGAAAAACATTCAGTACTTC. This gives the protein CASSLPPGTGKNIQYF. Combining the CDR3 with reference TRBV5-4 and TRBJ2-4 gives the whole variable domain ETGVTQSPTHLIKTRGQQVTLRCSSQSGHNTVSWYQQALGQGPQFIFQYYREEENGRGNFPPRFSGLQFPNYSSELNVNALELDDSALYLCASSLPPGTGKNIQYFGAGTRLSVL.

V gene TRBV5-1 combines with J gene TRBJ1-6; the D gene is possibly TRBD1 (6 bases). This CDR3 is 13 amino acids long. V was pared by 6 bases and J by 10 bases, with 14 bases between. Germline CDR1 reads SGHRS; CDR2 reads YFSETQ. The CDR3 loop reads CASTTDGQSPLHF. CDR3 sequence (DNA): TGCGCCAGCACGACAGATGGACAGTCACCCCTCCACTTT.

In nucleotides, the CDR3 is TGTGCCAGCAGTCTAGCCACACTAGCGGGTGGCCTTAATGAGCAGTTCTTC. This encodes CASSLATLAGGLNEQFF. The chain has TRBV28 and TRBJ2-1, with TRBD2 matching over 9 bases. The CDR3 extends over 17 amino acids. The germline CDR1 and CDR2 sequences are MDHEN and SYDVKM. The V segment lost 5 bases and the J segment 7 bases; nucleotides outside the gene matches: 15.

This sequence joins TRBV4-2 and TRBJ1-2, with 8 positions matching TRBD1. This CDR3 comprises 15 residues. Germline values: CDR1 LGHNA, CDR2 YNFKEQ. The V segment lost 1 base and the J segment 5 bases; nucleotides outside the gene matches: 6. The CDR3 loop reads CASSQGTGPLYGYTF. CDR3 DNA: TGTGCCAGCAGCCAAGGGACAGGGCCTTTGTATGGCTACACCTTC.

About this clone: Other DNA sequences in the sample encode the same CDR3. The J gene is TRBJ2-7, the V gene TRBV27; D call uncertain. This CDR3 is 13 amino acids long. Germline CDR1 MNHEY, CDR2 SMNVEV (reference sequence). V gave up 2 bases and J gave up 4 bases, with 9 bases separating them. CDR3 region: CASSLETGYEQYF. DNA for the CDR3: TGTGCCAGCAGTTTAGAGACGGGTTACGAGCAGTACTTC.

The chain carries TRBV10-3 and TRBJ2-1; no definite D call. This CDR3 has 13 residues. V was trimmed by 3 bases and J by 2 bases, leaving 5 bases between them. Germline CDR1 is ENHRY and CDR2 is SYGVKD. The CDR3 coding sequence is TGTGCCATCAGTGAAACAGCCTACAATGAGCAGTTCTTC. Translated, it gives CAISETAYNEQFF.

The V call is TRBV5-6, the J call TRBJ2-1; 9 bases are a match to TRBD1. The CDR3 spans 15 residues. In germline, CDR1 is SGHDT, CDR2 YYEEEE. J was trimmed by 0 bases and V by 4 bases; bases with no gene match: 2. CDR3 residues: CASSQDRGSYNEQFF. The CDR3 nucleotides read TGTGCCAGCAGCCAGGACAGGGGCTCCTACAATGAGCAGTTCTTC. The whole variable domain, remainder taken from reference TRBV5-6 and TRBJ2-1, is DAGVTQSPTHLIKTRGQQVTLRCSPKSGHDTVSWYQQALGQGPQFIFQYYEEEERQRGNFPDRFSGHQFPNYSSELNVNALLLGDSALYLCASSQDRGSYNEQFFGPGTRLTVL.